Listed below are T cell receptor beta chains from one sample, sequenced in a study of blood T cell repertoires in COVID-19. Sequenced by immunoSEQ multiplex PCR; TCRdb stores in-frame clones only, minus some. The sample includes some 40,000 clones, about 80% of them seen just once. The sequenced sample consisted of peripheral blood. All receptors derive from a man aged 70 or older with acute or convalescent COVID-19. The CDR3 runs from the conserved cysteine through the conserved F or W. The D gene is left open where the match is weak. A clone size is listed for some rows: how often the clone was seen (once, few, many), or a class if it is expanded.

size,V,D,J,CDR3,DNA
once,TRBV15,-,TRBJ2-5,CATSSTRSGYF,TGTGCCACCAGCAGCACACGAAGCGGGTACTTC
once,TRBV7-6,-,TRBJ1-4,CASSLWGRSNEKLFF,TGTGCCAGCAGCTTATGGGGCAGAAGTAATGAAAAACTGTTTTTT
-,TRBV18,TRBD1,TRBJ1-2,CASSPLPRGRLEGYTF,TGTGCCAGCTCACCACTCCCCAGGGGGCGATTGGAAGGCTACACCTTC
-,TRBV10-3,-,TRBJ2-3,CAISVRVKNTDTQYF,TGTGCCATCAGTGTCAGGGTGAAAAACACAGATACGCAGTATTTT
few,TRBV4-2,TRBD1,TRBJ1-1,CASSQARGLGTEAFF,TGTGCCAGCAGCCAAGCGAGGGGGCTCGGGACTGAAGCTTTCTTT
-,TRBV5-1,-,TRBJ1-1,CASSLDREAFF,TGCGCCAGCAGCTTGGACAGGGAGGCTTTCTTT
-,TRBV12-3/TRBV12-4,-,TRBJ2-7,CASSLGAGWEQYF,TGTGCCAGCAGTTTAGGGGCAGGGTGGGAGCAGTACTTC
-,TRBV9,-,TRBJ2-1,CASSVGASVNNEQFF,TGTGCCAGCAGCGTAGGGGCTAGCGTAAACAATGAGCAGTTCTTC
-,TRBV7-6,TRBD1,TRBJ1-2,CASSPGQGANYGYTF,TGTGCCAGCAGCCCTGGACAGGGAGCTAACTATGGCTACACCTTC
-,TRBV28,-,TRBJ2-7,CASSFITGNSYEQYF,TGTGCCAGCAGTTTTATAACAGGGAACTCCTACGAGCAGTACTTC
-,TRBV7-2,TRBD1,TRBJ2-5,CASNLGQGKTQYF,TGTGCCAGCAACTTGGGACAGGGAAAGACCCAGTACTTC
-,TRBV28,-,TRBJ1-4,CASSFRGTNEKLFF,TGTGCCAGCAGTTTTAGAGGGACTAATGAAAAACTGTTTTTT
-,TRBV2,TRBD2,TRBJ2-2,CASRGGSRELFF,TGTGCCAGCAGGGGAGGGAGCCGGGAGCTGTTTTTT
-,TRBV10-3,-,TRBJ1-5,CAISDGGAQPQHF,TGTGCCATCAGTGACGGGGGGGCTCAGCCCCAGCATTTT
-,TRBV4-2,TRBD1,TRBJ2-2,CASSHSLDRGTGELFF,TGTGCCAGCAGCCACTCCCTGGACAGGGGCACCGGGGAGCTGTTTTTT
-,TRBV7-2,TRBD1,TRBJ1-2,CASSLLQGARGYTF,TGTGCCAGCAGCCTATTACAGGGGGCGCGAGGCTACACCTTC
-,TRBV18,TRBD1,TRBJ1-1,CASSPTGGNSEAFF,TGTGCCAGCTCACCTACAGGGGGGAATTCTGAAGCTTTCTTT
once,TRBV4-2,-,TRBJ1-3,CASSQDRGNTIYF,TGTGCCAGCAGCCAAGACAGGGGAAACACCATATATTTT
once,TRBV6-1,-,TRBJ1-5,CASSEVGFQPQHF,TGTGCCAGCAGTGAAGTCGGGTTTCAGCCCCAGCATTTT
-,TRBV9,-,TRBJ1-6,CASSLTKSGVGNSPLHF,TGTGCCAGCAGCCTCACCAAGTCCGGGGTGGGAAATTCACCCCTCCACTTT
-,TRBV18,TRBD1,TRBJ2-5,CASSQRQGQISGTTQRETQYF,TGTGCCAGCTCACAGAGACAGGGACAAATTTCCGGGACCACGCAACGGGAGACCCAGTACTTC
-,TRBV14,TRBD2,TRBJ2-5,CASSRRGLAGGFKETQYF,TGTGCCAGCAGCCGGCGAGGCCTAGCGGGGGGGTTTAAAGAGACCCAGTACTTC
-,TRBV6-2/TRBV6-3,TRBD1,TRBJ2-3,CASSTTGVPTDTQYF,TGTGCCAGCAGCACTACAGGGGTCCCCACAGATACGCAGTATTTT
medium-sized,TRBV7-3,TRBD1,TRBJ2-2,CASSLTPQGANTGELFF,TGTGCCAGCAGTCTAACCCCACAGGGGGCGAACACCGGGGAGCTGTTTTTT
-,TRBV15,-,TRBJ1-1,CATSGPRRVGEAFF,TGTGCCACCAGCGGTCCAAGGAGGGTAGGTGAAGCTTTCTTT
-,TRBV7-8,-,TRBJ2-3,CASSLPAGYTQYF,TGTGCCAGCAGCCTCCCCGCGGGGTATACGCAGTATTTT
-,TRBV6-2/TRBV6-3,-,TRBJ2-3,CASSYWAPGREDTQYF,TGTGCCAGCAGTTACTGGGCGCCGGGAAGGGAAGATACGCAGTATTTT
-,TRBV14,-,TRBJ1-1,CASSQELSGLGEAFF,TGTGCCAGCAGCCAAGAACTCTCAGGGCTGGGTGAAGCTTTCTTT
-,TRBV6-2/TRBV6-3,-,TRBJ2-5,CASSYLGHFQETQYF,TGTGCCAGCAGTTATTTAGGACATTTCCAAGAGACCCAGTACTTC
-,TRBV6-2/TRBV6-3,-,TRBJ1-1,CASSSLLNTEAFF,TGTGCCAGCAGTTCCCTTTTGAACACTGAAGCTTTCTTT
few,TRBV7-3,TRBD1,TRBJ1-1,CASSKQGWNTEAFF,TGTGCCAGCAGCAAACAGGGGTGGAACACTGAAGCTTTCTTT
-,TRBV5-1,-,TRBJ2-7,CASRITGSSYEQYF,TGCGCCAGCAGGATAACAGGGAGCTCCTACGAGCAGTACTTC
-,TRBV6-5,TRBD1,TRBJ1-5,CASSRDRGGNQPQHF,TGTGCCAGCAGTCGAGACAGGGGAGGGAATCAGCCCCAGCATTTT
-,TRBV7-2,-,TRBJ1-1,CASSPEGRRMNTEAFF,TGTGCCAGCAGCCCCGAGGGGAGGCGGATGAACACTGAAGCTTTCTTT
once,TRBV2,-,TRBJ1-2,CASSERRGAGYTF,TGTGCCAGCAGTGAGAGGCGGGGGGCGGGCTACACCTTC
-,TRBV2,TRBD2,TRBJ2-3,CASSETSGGPDTQYF,TGTGCCAGCAGTGAGACTAGCGGGGGCCCAGATACGCAGTATTTT
-,TRBV18,TRBD2,TRBJ2-1,CASSPSGGATYNEQFF,TGTGCCAGCTCACCCTCCGGGGGGGCAACGTACAATGAGCAGTTCTTC
-,TRBV19,TRBD1,TRBJ2-7,CASSIGTGTYEQYF,TGTGCCAGTAGTATTGGGACAGGGACGTACGAGCAGTACTTC
once,TRBV19,TRBD1,TRBJ1-4,CASRTGGKFEKLFF,TGTGCCAGTAGGACAGGGGGCAAGTTTGAAAAACTGTTTTTT
-,TRBV28,-,TRBJ2-7,CASSWASRPYEQYF,TGTGCCAGCAGTTGGGCCTCACGGCCCTACGAGCAGTACTTC
-,TRBV25-1,-,TRBJ1-2,CASSGTVGRGYTF,TGTGCCAGCAGTGGGACGGTGGGGCGTGGCTACACCTTC
-,TRBV3-1/TRBV3-2,-,TRBJ1-5,CASSSHNQPQHF,TGTGCCAGCAGCTCCCACAATCAGCCCCAGCATTTT
-,TRBV7-2,TRBD1,TRBJ1-1,CASSLDGQGAAEAFF,TGTGCCAGCAGCTTAGACGGTCAGGGGGCCGCTGAAGCTTTCTTT
-,TRBV19,-,TRBJ1-2,CASSIHGTNYGYTF,TGTGCCAGTAGTATCCACGGTACTAACTATGGCTACACCTTC
-,TRBV5-5,-,TRBJ1-1,CASSSSGLLVTEAFF,TGTGCCAGCAGCTCCAGTGGACTGTTGGTCACTGAAGCTTTCTTT